This TCR beta chain is from a study of tumor and adjacent non-tumor tissue in lung cancer. Study as a whole: The patients, roughly 10 men and about 5 women, were about 30 to 85 with stage I to III disease.

Study results and caveats: Significantly higher TCR diversity was found in tumor than normal lung.

This clonotype appeared a single time. The target antigen is unknown. RNA was extracted from bulk tissue without any cell sorting. Distant lung tissue was collected more than 3 cm away from the tumor edge. Germline CDR1 is MNHNY and CDR2 is SVGAGI (reference sequence). The CDR3 totals 13 residues. TCRbeta libraries were built with three rounds of nested PCR, modified from ARM-PCR. TCRdb recomputed calls from the multiplex PCR reads with MiXCR, one row per CDR3 protein. The sample consists of some 95,000 distinct CDR3 sequences, 75% to 90% of them appearing once. The sequenced sample consisted of distant non-tumor lung tissue. The sequence was obtained from a man in his fifties or sixties with small cell lung cancer. The chain couples TRBV6-6 to TRBJ2-7; tentative D call: TRBD1 (6 bases). CDR3 nucleotides: TGTGACAGCTGTGTCAGGGGCTCCTACGAGCAGTACGTC. It is translated as CDSCVRGSYEQYV.